The 8 T cell receptor beta chains reported below all come from one sample, sequenced in a study of OX40 agonist ivuxolimab in advanced cancers. Sequencing used immunoSEQ multiplex PCR; TCRdb keeps in-frame clones, though not all of them. This sample has some 67,000 clones, with about 88% found just once. The sequenced sample was CD4+ or CD8+ T cells sorted from blood, obtained in a trial of the OX40 agonist ivuxolimab. The source of these receptors is an adult with an advanced solid tumor such as melanoma, head and neck, liver or kidney cancer.

The CDR3 DNA follows: TGTGCCAGCAGCCAAGGTTCGAGCGGGAGGCCACTAGCCAAAAACATTCAGTACTTC. This gives the protein CASSQGSSGRPLAKNIQYF. The chain recombines TRBV14 with TRBJ2-4; 9 nucleotides line up with TRBD2. CDR1 and CDR2 (germline): SGHDN, FVKESK. Unmatched junction bases numbered 10, after V lost 1 base and J lost 0 bases. The CDR3 is made up of 19 amino acids.

The rearrangement uses TRBV6-1 and TRBJ2-7, with 7 bases matching TRBD2. Germline V CDR1 and CDR2: MNHNS, SASEGT. The trim removed 2 bases at V and 2 bases at J, leaving 6 bases unmatched. CDR3 length: 15 amino acids. The CDR3 DNA is TGTGCCAGCAGTGAACGGGCTAGCGGCCCCTACGAGCAGTACTTC. It specifies CASSERASGPYEQYF.

The chain employs TRBV27 and TRBJ2-1, with D possibly matching TRBD2 (5 bases). In germline, CDR1 is MNHEY, CDR2 SMNVEV (reference sequence). The V and J ends lost 5 bases and 1 base respectively, with 12 bases between them. This CDR3 comprises 15 residues. CDR3 coding DNA: TGTGCCAGCAGTCGGACTCTGCGATCCTACAATGAGCAGTTCTTC. Translated: CASSRTLRSYNEQFF.

The V call is TRBV19, the J call TRBJ2-7; 8 bases fit TRBD1. The CDR3 has 14 amino acids. The ends lost 10 bases at V and 1 base at J; junction bases unmatched: 9. The germline V gene has CDR1 LNHDA and CDR2 SQIVND (reference sequence). CDR3 residues: CATGDRGTSYEQYF. The CDR3, as DNA: TGTGCCACGGGAGACAGGGGAACTTCCTACGAGCAGTACTTC. Full variable domain (rest looked up from reference TRBV19 and TRBJ2-7): DGGITQSPKYLFRKEGQNVTLSCEQNLNHDAMYWYRQDPGQGLRLIYYSQIVNDFQKGDIAEGYSVSREKKESFPLTVTSAQKNPTAFYLCATGDRGTSYEQYFGPGTRLTVT.

This chain connects TRBV29-1 to TRBJ1-4; maybe TRBD1 (6 bases). V was pared by 7 bases and J by 4 bases, with 16 bases between. Germline V CDR1 and CDR2: SQVTM, ANQGSEA. The CDR3 is made up of 14 amino acids. The CDR3 region has the DNA TGCAGCGCATTAAACAGGGCGGGTAATGAAAAACTGTTTTTT. Translation: CSALNRAGNEKLFF.

CDR3 sequence (DNA): TGTGCCAGCAGGAGGTCTGGGGCCAACGTCCTGACTTTC. Amino acid sequence: CASRRSGANVLTF. V usage is TRBV27 and J usage is TRBJ2-6; D uncertain. Germline CDR1 MNHEY, CDR2 SMNVEV (reference sequence). The ends were cut back, 6 bases at V and 1 base at J, with 4 bases in the middle. The CDR3 spans 13 residues.

This sequence joins TRBV4-1 and TRBJ1-4; TRBD1 agrees at 9 bases. Looked up from germline, CDR1 is MGHRA and CDR2 is YSYEKL. The CDR3 covers 18 residues. J was trimmed by 8 bases and V by 3 bases; bases with no gene match: 16. The CDR3 DNA sequence: TGCGCCAGCAGCCAGGCGGGGGGACAGGGAAGCTTCAGGGAAAAACTGTTTTTT. Its translation is CASSQAGGQGSFREKLFF.

This sequence joins TRBV7-9 and TRBJ2-5; D is perhaps TRBD2 (6 bases). The CDR3 runs to 16 residues. V lost 4 bases and J lost 5, with 20 bases in between. Germline V gives CDR1 SEHNR, CDR2 FQNEAQ (reference sequence). The CDR3 region has the DNA TGTGCCAGCAGCTGGATGCCGGGACTTGGCGGGGAGACCCAGTACTTC. Protein: CASSWMPGLGGETQYF. Full variable domain (rest looked up from reference TRBV7-9 and TRBJ2-5): DTGVSQNPRHKITKRGQNVTFRCDPISEHNRLYWYRQTLGQGPEFLTYFQNEAQLEKSRLLSDRFSAERPKGSFSTLEIQRTEQGDSAMYLCASSWMPGLGGETQYFGPGTRLLVL.